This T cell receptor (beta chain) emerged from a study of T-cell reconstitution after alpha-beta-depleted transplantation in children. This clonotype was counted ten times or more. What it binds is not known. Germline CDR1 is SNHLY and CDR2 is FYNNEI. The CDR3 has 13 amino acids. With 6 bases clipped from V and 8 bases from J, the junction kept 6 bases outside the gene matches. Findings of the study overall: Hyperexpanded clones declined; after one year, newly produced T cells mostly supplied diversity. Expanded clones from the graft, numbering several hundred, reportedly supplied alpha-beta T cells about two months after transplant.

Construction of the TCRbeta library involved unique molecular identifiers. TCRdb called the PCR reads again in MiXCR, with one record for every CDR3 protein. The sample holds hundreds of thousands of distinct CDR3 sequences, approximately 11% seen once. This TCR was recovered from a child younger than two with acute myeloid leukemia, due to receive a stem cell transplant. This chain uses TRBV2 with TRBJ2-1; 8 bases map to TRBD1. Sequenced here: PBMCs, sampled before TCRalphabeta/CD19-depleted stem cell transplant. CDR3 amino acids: CASRQGGTDEQFF. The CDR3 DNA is TGTGCCAGCAGACAGGGGGGTACGGATGAGCAGTTCTTC.